These 20 T cell receptor beta chains were sequenced from one sample in a study of response to subunit inactivated influenza vaccine. One entry per CDR3 protein results from TCRdb running MiXCR on the RT-PCR reads. This sample has over 450,000 distinct CDR3 sequences, with 10% to 15% found just once. Sequenced here: PBMCs from blood, sampled roughly 46 days after vaccination. The origin of the receptors is a man in his forties or fifties who received an inactivated influenza vaccine.

The rearrangement uses TRBV20-1 and TRBJ2-1, with TRBD2 identical over 8 bases. Germline lookup yields CDR1 DFQATT and CDR2 SNEGSKA (reference sequence). CDR3 length: 16 amino acids. The ends lost 0 bases at V and 3 bases at J; junction bases unmatched: 7. CDR3 protein: CSAREGGLAGYNEQFF. As DNA, the CDR3 is TGCAGTGCTAGAGAGGGGGGTCTAGCGGGCTACAATGAGCAGTTCTTC.

Worth noting for this clonotype: The junction differs from germline at one of its ends, possibly a read error. The chain is built from TRBV6-2 or TRBV6-3 and TRBJ1-6; D is possibly TRBD1 (6 bases). In germline, CDR1 is MNHEY, CDR2 SVGEGT. The CDR3 is made up of 14 amino acids. Written as DNA, the CDR3 is TGTGCCAGCAGTGGCCTCTACCACGGGACACCCGTCCACTTT. This encodes CASSGLYHGTPVHF.

The chain carries TRBV12-3 or TRBV12-4 and TRBJ2-3; 7 bases are shared with TRBD1. This CDR3 is built from 16 residues. Losses at the gene ends were 5 bases for V and 2 bases for J; bases not matched to a gene: 10. In DNA form, the CDR3 reads TGTGCCAGCAGTAAAAGGACAGGACTTAACACAGATACGCAGTATTTT. It is translated as CASSKRTGLNTDTQYF.

This clonotype was picked up many times. The chain links TRBV28 to TRBJ1-5; 10 nucleotides agree with TRBD1. Germline CDR1 and CDR2: MDHEN and SYDVKM. J gave up 1 base and V 5 bases, and 2 bases lay outside the gene matches. The CDR3 has 15 amino acids. This CDR3 is CASSADRGSNQPQHF. In DNA form, the CDR3 reads TGTGCCAGCAGTGCGGACAGGGGGAGCAATCAGCCCCAGCATTTT. Full variable domain (rest looked up from reference TRBV28 and TRBJ1-5): DVKVTQSSRYLVKRTGEKVFLECVQDMDHENMFWYRQDPGLGLRLIYFSYDVKMKEKGDIPEGYSVSREKKERFSLILESASTNQTSMYLCASSADRGSNQPQHFGDGTRLSIL.

This clonotype appeared many times. The chain joins TRBV4-2 to TRBJ2-7; TRBD2 might be the D (5 bases). In germline, CDR1 is LGHNA, CDR2 YNFKEQ. V was clipped by 6 bases and J by 0 bases, with 15 bases between them. The CDR3 runs 15 residues. The CDR3 loop is CASRPEGTVSYEQYF. As DNA, the CDR3 is TGTGCCAGCAGGCCCGAGGGTACAGTCTCCTACGAGCAGTACTTC.

The sample holds many counts of this clonotype. The chain combines TRBV7-2 with TRBJ2-5; tentatively, D is TRBD2 (5 bases). This CDR3 is 14 amino acids long. Trimming took 1 base from V and 4 from J, leaving 10 bases between them. In germline, CDR1 is SGHTA, CDR2 FQGNSA. The CDR3 reads CASSLVIGGETQYF. The DNA for the CDR3 is TGTGCCAGCAGCTTAGTAATAGGAGGAGAGACCCAGTACTTC. Combining the CDR3 with reference TRBV7-2 and TRBJ2-5 gives the whole variable domain GAGVSQSPSNKVTEKGKDVELRCDPISGHTALYWYRQSLGQGLEFLIYFQGNSAPDKSGLPSDRFSAERTGGSVSTLTIQRTQQEDSAVYLCASSLVIGGETQYFGPGTRLLVL.

This clonotype has more than one count but fewer than ten. The chain has TRBV10-3 and TRBJ2-1; unclear D gene. The CDR3 sequence is 15 residues long. V was trimmed by 0 bases and J by 4 bases, leaving 10 bases between them. Germline values: CDR1 ENHRY, CDR2 SYGVKD. The CDR3 DNA follows: TGTGCCATCAGTGAGTCAAGACACCTATACAATGAGCAGTTCTTC. This encodes CAISESRHLYNEQFF.

This clonotype has a handful of counts. This chain uses TRBV6-1 with TRBJ1-2; TRBD1 matches 7 bases. The germline CDR1 and CDR2 sequences are MNHNS and SASEGT. The CDR3 runs 14 residues. The ends lost 5 bases at V and 8 bases at J; junction bases unmatched: 11. This CDR3 is CASSTGQVRGGYTF. The CDR3 region has the DNA TGTGCCAGCAGTACAGGACAGGTCCGGGGCGGCTACACCTTC.

The sample holds a few counts of this clonotype. The chain combines TRBV7-8 with TRBJ2-7; tentative D call: TRBD2 (6 bases). CDR1 is SGHVS, CDR2 FQNEAQ, per germline. The CDR3 spans 14 residues. The ends were cut back, 5 bases at V and 2 bases at J, with 13 bases in the middle. CDR3 nucleotides: TGTGCCAGCAGCCAAGGGACTGCAGCCTACGAGCAGTACTTC. Translating it yields CASSQGTAAYEQYF.

This clonotype was detected only a few times. The J gene is TRBJ2-3, the V gene TRBV11-2, with 7 bases fitting TRBD1. The CDR3 contains 16 residues. Germline CDR1 is SGHAT and CDR2 is FQNNGV. Germline trimming cut 5 bases from V and 3 bases from J; bases unmatched to any gene: 11. The CDR3, as DNA: TGTGCCAGCAGCCCCAGGGACAGTGGGTGGACAGATACGCAGTATTTT. Protein sequence: CASSPRDSGWTDTQYF. Full variable domain (missing parts from reference TRBV11-2 and TRBJ2-3): EAGVAQSPRYKIIEKRQSVAFWCNPISGHATLYWYQQILGQGPKLLIQFQNNGVVDDSQLPKDRFSAERLKGVDSTLKIQPAKLEDSAVYLCASSPRDSGWTDTQYFGPGTRLTVL.

The V gene is TRBV29-1, the J gene TRBJ2-2; D possibly corresponds to TRBD1 (6 bases). Trimming removed 3 bases from V and 6 bases from J, with 14 bases in between. The CDR3 loop spans 14 amino acids. The V gene's germline CDR1 is SQVTM and CDR2 ANQGSEA. The CDR3 protein is CSVDGQGRSGELFF. For the CDR3, the DNA is TGCAGCGTTGATGGGCAGGGGAGATCCGGGGAGCTGTTTTTT.

J is TRBJ2-5 and V is TRBV4-3; D is ambiguous. Germline V gene sequence: CDR1 LGHNA, CDR2 YSLEER. V was trimmed by 4 bases and J by 3 bases, leaving 15 bases between them. CDR3 size: 15 residues. DNA for the CDR3: TGCGCCAGCAGCCCCCTTCCCGACGGCAAAGAGACCCAGTACTTC. It encodes CASSPLPDGKETQYF.

V gene TRBV7-9 combines with J gene TRBJ2-7; D is perhaps TRBD1 (7 bases). V lost 5 bases to trimming and J lost 0 bases, with 14 bases between them. This CDR3 has 15 amino acids. In germline, CDR1 is SEHNR, CDR2 FQNEAQ (reference sequence). The CDR3, as DNA: TGTGCCAGCAGCCCACAGGGGACTGGCTCCTACGAGCAGTACTTC. Protein sequence: CASSPQGTGSYEQYF.

This clonotype was observed at least ten times. The chain recombines TRBV20-1 with TRBJ1-2, with 7 bases aligning to TRBD1. CDR3 length: 13 residues. V gave up 6 bases and J gave up 1 base; unmatched junction bases: 5. In germline, CDR1 is DFQATT, CDR2 SNEGSKA (reference sequence). CDR3 sequence: CSARDSRNYGYTF. CDR3 DNA: TGCAGTGCGCGGGACAGCCGTAACTATGGCTACACCTTC.

This clonotype was counted a few times. V is TRBV20-1 and J is TRBJ2-3; TRBD2 aligns across 14 bases. The CDR3 has 14 residues. J gave up 8 bases and V 3 bases, and 4 bases lay outside the gene matches. The germline V gene encodes CDR1 DFQATT and CDR2 SNEGSKA (reference sequence). The DNA for the CDR3 is TGCAGTGCTAGCGGACTAGCGGGAGGTACTACGCAGTATTTT. Translating gives CSASGLAGGTTQYF.

The CDR3 coding sequence is TGTGCCAGCAGTGTTGCCAACAACCCTATCTACGAGCAGTACTTC. It specifies CASSVANNPIYEQYF. J is TRBJ2-7 and V is TRBV6-4, with D hard to call. Germline CDR1 reads MRHNA; CDR2 reads SNTAGT. The ends were cut back, 4 bases at V and 3 bases at J, with 16 bases in the middle. The CDR3 has 15 residues.

The chain employs TRBV5-5 and TRBJ2-1, with D maybe TRBD2 (6 bases). The CDR3 length is 16 residues. CDR1 and CDR2 (germline): SGHKS, YYEKEE (reference sequence). Trimming took 2 bases from V and 3 from J, leaving 15 bases between them. This CDR3 is CASSLDPLADYNEQFF. Written as DNA, the CDR3 is TGTGCCAGCAGCTTAGACCCCTTAGCGGACTACAATGAGCAGTTCTTC. Drawing the rest from reference TRBV5-5 and TRBJ2-1, the complete variable domain is DAGVTQSPTHLIKTRGQQVTLRCSPISGHKSVSWYQQVLGQGPQFIFQYYEKEERGRGNFPDRFSARQFPNYSSELNVNALLLGDSALYLCASSLDPLADYNEQFFGPGTRLTVL.

The CDR3 nucleotides are TGTGCCAGTAGTATGGGACTAGATAACAATGAGCAGTTCTTC. Amino acid sequence: CASSMGLDNNEQFF. The chain combines TRBV19 with TRBJ2-1; 8 bases fit TRBD2. This CDR3 comprises 14 residues. V lost 3 bases, J lost 5 bases, and 3 bases stayed unmatched. Germline CDR1 and CDR2: LNHDA and SQIVND (reference sequence).

Worth noting for this clonotype: This likely came from a read error, as a far larger clone is one base away. The rearrangement links TRBV2 to TRBJ2-7; no reliable D call. Germline CDR1 reads SNHLY; CDR2 reads FYNNEI. V was shortened by 5 bases and J by 3 bases, with 5 bases between the two germline ends. The CDR3 consists of 11 residues. CDR3 bases: TGTGCCAGCAGTTACATCTACGAGCAGTACTTC. Its translation: CASSYIYEQYF.

The chain couples TRBV4-2 to TRBJ2-3, with 10 nucleotides matching TRBD2. This CDR3 spans 17 amino acids. The ends lost 1 base at V and 2 bases at J; junction bases unmatched: 6. The germline CDR1 and CDR2 sequences are LGHNA and YNFKEQ. The CDR3 region has the DNA TGTGCCAGCAGCCAAGTTTCTAGCGGGAGTGTCACAGATACGCAGTATTTT. It specifies CASSQVSSGSVTDTQYF.